A selection of T cell receptor beta chains follows, all from one sample in a study of OX40 agonist ivuxolimab in advanced cancers. Using immunoSEQ multiplex PCR, the repertoire was profiled, and TCRdb retains in-frame clones only, with some absent. The sample gives tens of thousands of clones, around 73% of which show up once; around 13% is in the top ten. The specimen was CD4+ or CD8+ T cells sorted from blood, collected in a trial of the OX40 agonist ivuxolimab. All receptors derive from an adult with an advanced solid tumor such as melanoma, head and neck, liver or kidney cancer. The CDR3 runs from the conserved cysteine through the conserved F or W. The D gene is left open where the match is weak. Expanded clones are given a class, and other clones once, few, many or no size at all.

J	D	size	V	CDR3	DNA
TRBJ1-1	-	-	TRBV28	CASSPPQKGRREAFF	TGTGCCAGCAGTCCCCCCCAGAAGGGCCGGAGGGAAGCTTTCTTT
TRBJ2-2	-	-	TRBV28	CASSPLGPGELFF	TGTGCCAGCAGTCCACTCGGGCCCGGGGAGCTGTTTTTT
TRBJ2-1	TRBD1	-	TRBV5-6	CASSGGPGQGYNEQFF	TGTGCCAGCAGCGGCGGTCCGGGACAGGGCTACAATGAGCAGTTCTTC
TRBJ2-1	-	once	TRBV5-1	CASSLLDNRVGNEQFF	TGCGCCAGCAGCTTGCTGGACAACAGGGTCGGCAATGAGCAGTTCTTC
TRBJ1-2	TRBD1	-	TRBV18	CASSQVEGGTQYGYTF	TGTGCCAGCTCACAGGTAGAAGGGGGCACCCAGTATGGCTACACCTTC
TRBJ2-7	TRBD2	-	TRBV4-2	CASSQRGGYYEQYF	TGTGCCAGCAGCCAGCGCGGGGGATACTACGAGCAGTACTTC
TRBJ1-2	-	-	TRBV15	CATSREGGNYGYTF	TGTGCCACCAGCAGAGAGGGGGGGAACTATGGCTACACCTTC
TRBJ2-2	-	-	TRBV12-5	CASGLSPTLTGELFF	TGTGCTAGTGGTTTGTCCCCGACTCTAACCGGGGAGCTGTTTTTT
TRBJ2-7	-	-	TRBV28	CASSPGYEQYF	TGTGCCAGCAGCCCGGGGTACGAGCAGTACTTC
TRBJ2-2	TRBD2	-	TRBV5-6	CASSSVLAGEIGELFF	TGTGCCAGCAGCTCCGTTCTAGCGGGAGAAATCGGGGAGCTGTTTTTT
TRBJ2-5	-	-	TRBV5-1	CASSLGVRGRGETQYF	TGCGCCAGCAGCTTGGGCGTCCGGGGGCGCGGAGAGACCCAGTACTTC
TRBJ2-1	TRBD1	-	TRBV18	CASSPRDRGPWLF	TGTGCCAGCTCACCACGGGACAGGGGCCCGTGGCTCTTC
TRBJ2-1	TRBD2	once	TRBV28	CASSLGAGGMNEQFF	TGTGCCAGCAGTTTGGGAGCGGGAGGAATGAATGAGCAGTTCTTC
TRBJ1-6	-	few	TRBV4-1	CASSPGLGSPLHF	TGCGCCAGCAGCCCAGGTCTAGGGTCACCCCTCCACTTT
TRBJ2-3	-	-	TRBV5-6	CASSLATISTDTQYF	TGTGCCAGCAGCTTGGCAACCATTAGCACAGATACGCAGTATTTT
TRBJ1-1	TRBD1	-	TRBV5-4	CASSQGQGPPNTEAFF	TGTGCCAGCAGCCAGGGACAGGGGCCACCGAACACTGAAGCTTTCTTT
TRBJ2-7	TRBD1	-	TRBV6-5	CASSKDRDHYEQYF	TGTGCCAGCAGTAAGGACAGGGACCACTACGAGCAGTACTTC
TRBJ2-2	-	few	TRBV7-8	CASSLEYSGELFF	TGTGCCAGCAGCCTCGAATATAGCGGGGAGCTGTTTTTT
TRBJ2-5	TRBD1	-	TRBV7-9	CASSPITGGRYQETQYF	TGTGCCAGCAGCCCAATTACAGGGGGCCGGTACCAAGAGACCCAGTACTTC
TRBJ2-3	TRBD2	few	TRBV28	CASSPTSGGHTDTQYF	TGTGCCAGCAGTCCGACTAGCGGGGGGCACACAGATACGCAGTATTTT
TRBJ2-2	-	-	TRBV5-8	CASSLDWGPGELFF	TGTGCCAGCAGCTTGGATTGGGGGCCCGGGGAGCTGTTTTTT
TRBJ2-7	-	-	TRBV20-1	CSAKRSYEQYF	TGCAGTGCTAAGAGATCCTACGAGCAGTACTTC
TRBJ2-6	TRBD1	-	TRBV5-1	CASGRSGQGATGANVLTF	TGCGCCAGCGGTAGGTCGGGACAGGGGGCAACTGGGGCCAACGTCCTGACTTTC
TRBJ2-2	-	-	TRBV5-1	CASSFGRGASGELFF	TGCGCCAGCAGCTTCGGGCGAGGGGCGTCCGGGGAGCTGTTTTTT
TRBJ2-7	TRBD1	-	TRBV7-9	CASSPRQGKGHEQYF	TGTGCCAGCAGCCCCAGACAGGGAAAGGGGCACGAGCAGTACTTC
TRBJ2-3	-	-	TRBV5-6	CASTPGRGDTQYF	TGTGCCAGCACCCCCGGCAGGGGAGATACGCAGTATTTT
TRBJ1-5	TRBD1	-	TRBV18	CASSDRAYSPQHF	TGTGCCAGCTCCGACAGGGCGTATTCGCCCCAGCATTTT
TRBJ2-7	-	-	TRBV7-2	CASSPLTTGVHEQYF	TGTGCCAGCAGCCCATTAACGACAGGCGTCCACGAGCAGTACTTC
TRBJ2-5	TRBD1	-	TRBV5-1	CASSRGQRQETQYF	TGCGCCAGCAGCAGGGGACAGCGCCAAGAGACCCAGTACTTC
TRBJ2-7	-	-	TRBV28	CASSSGESVQYF	TGTGCCAGCAGTTCGGGCGAGTCTGTGCAGTACTTC
TRBJ1-5	-	-	TRBV6-1	CASSDASGGNQPQHF	TGTGCCAGCAGTGACGCCTCAGGGGGCAATCAGCCCCAGCATTTT
TRBJ1-4	-	-	TRBV10-3	CAIRQSEREKLFF	TGTGCCATCAGGCAGTCCGAGAGGGAAAAACTGTTTTTT
TRBJ2-3	-	-	TRBV11-1	CASTRGPTDTQYF	TGTGCCAGCACCCGGGGCCCCACAGATACGCAGTATTTT
TRBJ1-4	TRBD1	-	TRBV18	CASSPGQGANEKLFF	TGTGCCAGCTCACCTGGACAGGGGGCTAATGAAAAACTGTTTTTT
TRBJ2-1	TRBD2	-	TRBV19	CASGLAVYNEQFF	TGTGCCAGTGGACTAGCGGTCTACAATGAGCAGTTCTTC
TRBJ2-7	TRBD2	-	TRBV6-5	CASRYTSGGDYEQYF	TGTGCCAGCAGATATACTAGCGGGGGGGACTACGAGCAGTACTTC
TRBJ2-1	TRBD1	few	TRBV4-2	CASSQDSWTGDRDEQFF	TGTGCCAGCAGCCAAGATAGTTGGACAGGAGATAGGGATGAGCAGTTCTTC
TRBJ2-1	-	-	TRBV28	CASRTDRKALNEQFF	TGTGCCAGCAGGACCGACAGAAAAGCCCTCAATGAGCAGTTCTTC
TRBJ1-6	-	-	TRBV6-9	CASRRGSNNSPLHF	TGTGCCAGCAGAAGAGGGAGTAATAATTCACCCCTCCACTTT
TRBJ2-7	TRBD1	-	TRBV19	CASSIAGSGTGSYEQYF	TGTGCCAGTAGTATAGCCGGATCCGGGACAGGGTCCTACGAGCAGTACTTC
TRBJ1-1	TRBD1	-	TRBV27	CASSSRDRAAATEAFF	TGTGCCAGCAGTAGCCGGGACAGGGCAGCCGCAACTGAAGCTTTCTTT
TRBJ2-3	-	-	TRBV9	CASSVVGQSTDTQYF	TGTGCCAGCAGCGTCGTTGGACAGAGCACAGATACGCAGTATTTT
TRBJ2-7	TRBD2	-	TRBV30	CAWSLPGLAGFRVEQYF	TGTGCCTGGAGTTTACCGGGACTAGCGGGGTTCCGAGTGGAGCAGTACTTC
TRBJ2-7	-	-	TRBV11-2	CASSLDGGVGYEQYF	TGTGCCAGCAGCTTAGATGGAGGGGTCGGGTACGAGCAGTACTTC
TRBJ1-1	-	few	TRBV7-9	CASSYQGSEAFF	TGTGCCAGCAGCTACCAGGGCTCTGAAGCTTTCTTT